These 26 T cell receptor beta chains were all obtained from the same sample, sequenced in a study of T-cell memory formation after mild COVID-19. TCRdb reanalysed the 5' RACE reads using MiXCR and keeps one entry per CDR3 protein. The sample includes about 560,000 distinct CDR3 sequences, under 20% of them seen just once. The sample was PBMCs or a T cell subset sorted from them (not recorded which). The source is an adult woman who had mild COVID-19 (a few samples of this study predate the infection). Cell type and time point are not known.

The chain joins TRBV6-5 to TRBJ2-5, with D possibly being TRBD1 (6 bases). Germline V lookup: CDR1 MNHEY, CDR2 SVGAGI. Trimming removed 0 bases at V and 7 bases at J, with 18 bases between. This CDR3 region has 16 residues. The CDR3 DNA reads TGTGCCAGCAGTTACTCGGGGCCCGGGCTCAGGGGGACCCAGTACTTC. It encodes CASSYSGPGLRGTQYF.

This clonotype has more than one count but fewer than ten. This chain connects TRBV10-3 to TRBJ2-1; 14 positions match TRBD2. Trimming at V came to 2 bases and at J to 6 bases, leaving 6 bases not matched to a gene. The V gene's germline CDR1 is ENHRY and CDR2 SYGVKD. The CDR3 covers 17 residues. The CDR3 is CAISEPGTSGGVNEQFF. The CDR3 DNA is TGTGCCATCAGTGAGCCCGGGACTAGCGGGGGAGTCAATGAGCAGTTCTTC.

This clonotype occurred many times. The chain has TRBV20-1 and TRBJ2-3, with 9 positions matching TRBD2. The CDR3 is 14 residues long. V was pared by 0 bases and J by 6 bases, with 4 bases of the junction left unmatched. Germline assignment: CDR1 DFQATT and CDR2 SNEGSKA (reference sequence). CDR3 sequence reads: CSARDPAGGDTQYF. The CDR3 coding sequence is TGCAGTGCTAGAGATCCTGCGGGGGGGGATACGCAGTATTTT.

This clonotype has only a few counts. This chain joins TRBV7-3 and TRBJ2-2; 8 nucleotides match TRBD1. Trimming at V came to 3 bases and at J to 6 bases, leaving 9 bases not matched to a gene. Germline lookup yields CDR1 SGHTA and CDR2 FQGTGA. The CDR3 runs to 16 residues. CDR3 sequence reads: CASSFQGARFSGELFF. The DNA for the CDR3 is TGTGCCAGCAGCTTTCAGGGGGCGCGGTTCTCCGGGGAGCTGTTTTTT.

This clonotype was observed a single time. V gene TRBV19 combines with J gene TRBJ2-2; 8 bases map to TRBD1. Losses at the gene ends were 3 bases for V and 6 bases for J; bases not matched to a gene: 6. Germline loops: CDR1 LNHDA, CDR2 SQIVND (reference sequence). This CDR3 has 15 amino acids. In nucleotides, the CDR3 is TGTGCCAGTAGTATTCGAGGGACAGGTGCCGGGGAGCTGTTTTTT. It yields the protein CASSIRGTGAGELFF.

This clonotype was recorded many times. J is TRBJ2-1 and V is TRBV7-9; a possible D gene is TRBD2 (5 bases). Germline V lookup: CDR1 SEHNR, CDR2 FQNEAQ (reference sequence). The CDR3 runs 15 residues. The germline V and J ends were trimmed by 4 bases and 6 bases, with 16 bases remaining between them. The chain's CDR3 is CASSSGLPPGNEQFF. The CDR3 nucleotides are TGTGCCAGCAGCTCCGGACTCCCGCCGGGCAATGAGCAGTTCTTC.

This clonotype has just a few counts. The chain combines TRBV24-1 with TRBJ2-7; 14 positions agree with TRBD2. Losses at the gene ends were 3 bases for V and 4 bases for J; bases not matched to a gene: 7. This CDR3 region has 17 residues. CDR1 and CDR2 from the germline V gene are KGHDR and SFDVKD. The CDR3 is CATSDPRGTSGRYEQYF. The CDR3, as DNA: TGTGCCACCAGTGATCCAAGGGGGACTAGCGGGAGATACGAGCAGTACTTC.

This clonotype was counted a few times. The V and J genes are TRBV7-9 and TRBJ2-5; D unclear. The CDR3 is 15 residues long. V lost 4 bases and J lost 2, with 14 bases in between. Germline lookup yields CDR1 SEHNR and CDR2 FQNEAQ (reference sequence). CDR3 residues: CASSSLGLRQETQYF. The CDR3, as DNA: TGTGCCAGCAGCTCCTTGGGCCTCCGTCAAGAGACCCAGTACTTC. The whole variable domain, remainder taken from reference TRBV7-9 and TRBJ2-5, is DTGVSQNPRHKITKRGQNVTFRCDPISEHNRLYWYRQTLGQGPEFLTYFQNEAQLEKSRLLSDRFSAERPKGSFSTLEIQRTEQGDSAMYLCASSSLGLRQETQYFGPGTRLLVL.

The rearrangement links TRBV6-2 or TRBV6-3 to TRBJ2-5; 12 positions match TRBD1. This CDR3 contains 15 residues. Germline V CDR1 and CDR2: MNHEY, SVGEGT. The trim removed 7 bases at V and 4 bases at J, leaving 7 bases unmatched. The CDR3 DNA follows: TGTGCCAGCACCAAACGGGACAGGGGGCCAGAGACCCAGTACTTC. Amino acid sequence: CASTKRDRGPETQYF.

CDR3 amino acids: CASSSGDFYEQYF. The CDR3 DNA reads TGTGCCAGCAGCTCCGGGGACTTCTACGAGCAGTACTTC. J is TRBJ2-7 and V is TRBV7-6, with D possibly being TRBD2 (6 bases). The V and J ends lost 4 bases and 3 bases respectively, with 10 bases between them. CDR1 and CDR2 (germline): SGHVS, FNYEAQ. The CDR3 runs 13 residues. Together with reference TRBV7-6 and TRBJ2-7, the CDR3 gives the full variable domain: GAGVSQSPRYKVTKRGQDVALRCDPISGHVSLYWYRQALGQGPEFLTYFNYEAQQDKSGLPNDRFSAERPEGSISTLTIQRTEQRDSAMYRCASSSGDFYEQYFGPGTRLTVT.

The chain recombines TRBV6-5 with TRBJ2-1, with 12 bases lining up with TRBD2. Germline CDR1 and CDR2: MNHEY and SVGAGI. V gave up 6 bases and J gave up 6 bases; unmatched junction bases: 9. This CDR3 is 16 amino acids long. The CDR3 nucleotides are TGTGCCAGCAGAATATCTAGCGGGAGGGCCCTCAATGAGCAGTTCTTC. This encodes CASRISSGRALNEQFF.

This clonotype showed up just a few times. The chain couples TRBV24-1 to TRBJ2-1, with TRBD2 matching 9 bases. In germline, CDR1 is KGHDR, CDR2 SFDVKD. V gave up 5 bases and J gave up 3 bases; unmatched junction bases: 10. The CDR3 length is 17 residues. The CDR3 protein is CATSGTSGPRNYNEQFF. Here the CDR3 DNA reads TGTGCCACCAGTGGCACTAGCGGGCCCCGCAACTACAATGAGCAGTTCTTC.

The chain is built from TRBV3-1 and TRBJ2-1; 12 positions agree with TRBD2. After removal of 1 base from V and 7 bases from J, the junction contained 11 bases not matched to a gene. This CDR3 is 18 amino acids long. Germline lookup yields CDR1 LGHDT and CDR2 YNNKEL (reference sequence). The CDR3 DNA reads as TGTGCCAGCAGCCAAGGGCTAGCGGGAGGGCCAAGGCGAAATGAGCAGTTCTTC. This gives the protein CASSQGLAGGPRRNEQFF.

A few counts support this clonotype. The V gene is TRBV5-5, the J gene TRBJ2-3; 10 positions match TRBD2. Per the germline V gene, CDR1 is SGHKS and CDR2 is YYEKEE (reference sequence). CDR3 length: 16 residues. V dropped 1 base and J dropped 3; count of bases not matched to a gene: 5. CDR3 nucleotides: TGTGCCAGCAGCTTGTATACTAGCGGGGAGACAGATACGCAGTATTTT. Translated: CASSLYTSGETDTQYF.

The V call is TRBV7-9, the J call TRBJ2-3, with D unclear. Deletions cut 4 bases from V and 0 bases from J, with 11 bases between. Germline V gives CDR1 SEHNR, CDR2 FQNEAQ (reference sequence). This CDR3 has 15 amino acids. The chain's CDR3 is CASSSKATSTDTQYF. CDR3 DNA sequence: TGTGCCAGCAGCTCAAAGGCAACTAGCACAGATACGCAGTATTTT. The whole variable domain, filled in from reference TRBV7-9 and TRBJ2-3, reads DTGVSQNPRHKITKRGQNVTFRCDPISEHNRLYWYRQTLGQGPEFLTYFQNEAQLEKSRLLSDRFSAERPKGSFSTLEIQRTEQGDSAMYLCASSSKATSTDTQYFGPGTRLTVL.

This chain joins TRBV5-4 and TRBJ1-1, with D unclear. V was pared by 5 bases and J by 0 bases, with 11 bases between. CDR3 length: 14 residues. Per germline, CDR1 SGHNT and CDR2 YYREEE (reference sequence). The CDR3 DNA is TGTGCCAGCAGTCGGCAGGCCATGAACACTGAAGCTTTCTTT. It encodes CASSRQAMNTEAFF.

The CDR3 spells CASRIGYTEAFF. The CDR3 coding sequence is TGTGCCAGCAGAATAGGGTACACTGAAGCTTTCTTT. The V call is TRBV6-9, the J call TRBJ1-1, with D uncertain. The CDR3 sequence is 12 residues long. V lost 6 bases and J lost 3, with 8 bases in between. Germline assignment: CDR1 MNHGY and CDR2 SVAAGI.

The CDR3 here is CACSRGGNTEAFF. The CDR3 DNA follows: TGTGCCTGTTCCCGGGGGGGCAACACTGAAGCTTTCTTT. The rearrangement links TRBV6-5 to TRBJ1-1, with a tentative D call TRBD1 (6 bases). The germline V gene encodes CDR1 MNHEY and CDR2 SVGAGI. The length of the CDR3 is 13 residues. The germline V and J ends were trimmed by 11 bases and 2 bases, with 15 bases remaining between them.

This sequence joins TRBV23-1 and TRBJ2-5, with D possibly matching TRBD1 (6 bases). TRBV23-1 is an open reading frame, and its role is uncertain. The germline V and J ends were trimmed by 1 base and 4 bases, with 13 bases remaining between them. CDR3 length: 15 amino acids. In DNA, the CDR3 is TGCGCCAGCAGTCAATTCACAGGGTACAGAGAGACCCAGTACTTC. It encodes CASSQFTGYRETQYF.

This rearrangement joins TRBV30 to TRBJ2-6; no clear D gene. Germline CDR1 is GTSNPN and CDR2 is SVGIG (reference sequence). The CDR3 is 11 amino acids. V was clipped by 0 bases and J by 15 bases, with 9 bases between them. The CDR3 bases are TGTGCCTGGAGTGTGGGGTCGGGCCTGACTTTC. Amino acid sequence: CAWSVGSGLTF.

The chain combines TRBV12-3 or TRBV12-4 with TRBJ2-7; D not certain. Trimming removed 10 bases from V and 2 bases from J, with 18 bases in between. The CDR3 is made up of 14 amino acids. CDR3 in DNA: TGTGCCACCCCACGACCAGACCATACCTACGAGCAGTACTTC. It encodes CATPRPDHTYEQYF.

This clonotype was seen more than once but under ten times. The genes are TRBV19 and TRBJ2-7; 7 bases agree with TRBD1. The germline CDR1 and CDR2 sequences are LNHDA and SQIVND (reference sequence). The trim removed 6 bases at V and 0 bases at J, leaving 5 bases unmatched. The CDR3 length is 14 residues. The CDR3, as DNA: TGTGCCAGTAGGAAAGGGACAGCCTCCTACGAGCAGTACTTC. It yields the protein CASRKGTASYEQYF. The entire variable domain, with the rest obtained from reference TRBV19 and TRBJ2-7, is as follows: DGGITQSPKYLFRKEGQNVTLSCEQNLNHDAMYWYRQDPGQGLRLIYYSQIVNDFQKGDIAEGYSVSREKKESFPLTVTSAQKNPTAFYLCASRKGTASYEQYFGPGTRLTVT.

The chain links TRBV7-9 to TRBJ2-1; 8 bases map to TRBD2. Germline V gives CDR1 SEHNR, CDR2 FQNEAQ (reference sequence). The CDR3 is 17 residues long. Unmatched junction bases numbered 13, after V lost 5 bases and J lost 4 bases. The CDR3 DNA reads TGTGCCAGCAGCCGGATGACAATCGGGAGGGGGTACAATGAGCAGTTCTTC. Translation: CASSRMTIGRGYNEQFF.

V is TRBV7-8 and J is TRBJ2-3; D unclear. The ends were cut back, 5 bases at V and 2 bases at J, with 17 bases in the middle. Germline V gene lookup returns CDR1 SGHVS and CDR2 FQNEAQ. The CDR3 sequence is 16 residues long. The CDR3 region has the DNA TGTGCCAGCAGCACGACCCGGCCTACGACCACAGATACGCAGTATTTT. This sequence encodes CASSTTRPTTTDTQYF.

This rearrangement joins TRBV12-3 or TRBV12-4 to TRBJ2-1; D assignment may be TRBD1 or TRBD2 (5 bases each). V lost 3 bases to trimming and J lost 5 bases, with 11 bases between them. The CDR3 is made up of 14 amino acids. CDR3 sequence: CASSFAGAHNEQFF. The CDR3 region has the DNA TGTGCCAGCAGTTTCGCCGGGGCCCACAATGAGCAGTTCTTC.

This clonotype came up a few times. This chain links TRBV6-1 with TRBJ2-7; no firm D call. This CDR3 spans 13 amino acids. The germline V and J ends were trimmed by 7 bases and 1 base, with 11 bases remaining between them. Germline CDR1 and CDR2: MNHNS and SASEGT. The CDR3 region has the DNA TGTGCCAGCACTCTCATTCCGTCCTACGAGCAGTACTTC. Translated: CASTLIPSYEQYF.